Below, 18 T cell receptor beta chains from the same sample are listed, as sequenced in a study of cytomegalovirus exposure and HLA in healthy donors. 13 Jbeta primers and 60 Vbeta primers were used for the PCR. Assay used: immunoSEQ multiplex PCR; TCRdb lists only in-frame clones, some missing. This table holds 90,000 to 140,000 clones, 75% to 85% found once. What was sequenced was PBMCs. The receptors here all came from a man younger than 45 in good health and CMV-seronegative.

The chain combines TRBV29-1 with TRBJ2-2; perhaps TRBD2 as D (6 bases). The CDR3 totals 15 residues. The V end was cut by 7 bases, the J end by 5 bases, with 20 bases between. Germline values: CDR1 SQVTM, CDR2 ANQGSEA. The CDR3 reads CSGTGGGSRTGELFF. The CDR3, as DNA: TGCAGCGGGACCGGTGGGGGGAGTCGGACCGGGGAGCTGTTTTTT.

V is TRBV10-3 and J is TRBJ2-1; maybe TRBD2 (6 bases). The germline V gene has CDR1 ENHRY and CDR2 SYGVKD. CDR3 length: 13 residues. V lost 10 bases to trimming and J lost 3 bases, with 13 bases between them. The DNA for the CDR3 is TGTGCCACGGGGGTGACAGACTACAATGAGCAGTTCTTC. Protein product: CATGVTDYNEQFF.

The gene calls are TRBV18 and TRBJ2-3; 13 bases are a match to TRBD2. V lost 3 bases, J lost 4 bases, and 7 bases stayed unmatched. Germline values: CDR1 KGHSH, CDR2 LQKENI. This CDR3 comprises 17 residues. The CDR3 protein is CASSPGLAGDGADTQYF. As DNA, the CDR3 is TGTGCCAGCTCACCTGGACTAGCGGGAGATGGGGCAGATACGCAGTATTTT.

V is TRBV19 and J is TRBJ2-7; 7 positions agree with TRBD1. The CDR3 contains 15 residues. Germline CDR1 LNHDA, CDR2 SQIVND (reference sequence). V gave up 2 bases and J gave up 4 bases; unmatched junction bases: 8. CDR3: CASSISDRAVYEQYF. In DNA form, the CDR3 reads TGTGCCAGTAGTATATCTGACAGGGCCGTGTACGAGCAGTACTTC. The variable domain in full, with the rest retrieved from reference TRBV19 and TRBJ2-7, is DGGITQSPKYLFRKEGQNVTLSCEQNLNHDAMYWYRQDPGQGLRLIYYSQIVNDFQKGDIAEGYSVSREKKESFPLTVTSAQKNPTAFYLCASSISDRAVYEQYFGPGTRLTVT.

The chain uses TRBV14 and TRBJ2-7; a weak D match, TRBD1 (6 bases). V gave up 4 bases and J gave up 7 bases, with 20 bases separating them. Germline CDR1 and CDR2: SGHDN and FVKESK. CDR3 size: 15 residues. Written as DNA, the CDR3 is TGTGCCAGCAGCCCCGAAGGTCAGGGGCATCGTGAGCAGTACTTC. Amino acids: CASSPEGQGHREQYF.

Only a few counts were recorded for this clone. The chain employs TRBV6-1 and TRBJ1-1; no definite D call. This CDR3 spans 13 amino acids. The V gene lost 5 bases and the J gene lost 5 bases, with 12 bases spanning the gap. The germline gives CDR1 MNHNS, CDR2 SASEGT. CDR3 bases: TGTGCCAGCAGTACGGGGAGAAGTACTGAAGCTTTCTTT. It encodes CASSTGRSTEAFF.

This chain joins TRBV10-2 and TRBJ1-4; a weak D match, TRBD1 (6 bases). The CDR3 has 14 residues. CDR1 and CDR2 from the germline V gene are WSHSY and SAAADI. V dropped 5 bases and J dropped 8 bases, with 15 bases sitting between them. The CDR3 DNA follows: TGCGCCAGCAGTTCGGACAGCCGGTGGGAAAAACTGTTTTTT. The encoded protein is CASSSDSRWEKLFF.

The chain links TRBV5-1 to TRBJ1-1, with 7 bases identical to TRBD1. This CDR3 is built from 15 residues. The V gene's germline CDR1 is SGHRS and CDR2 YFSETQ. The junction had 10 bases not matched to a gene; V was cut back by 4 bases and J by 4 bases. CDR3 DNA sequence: TGCGCCAGCAGCGGCACGACAGGGCGGAGCACTGAAGCTTTCTTT. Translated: CASSGTTGRSTEAFF.

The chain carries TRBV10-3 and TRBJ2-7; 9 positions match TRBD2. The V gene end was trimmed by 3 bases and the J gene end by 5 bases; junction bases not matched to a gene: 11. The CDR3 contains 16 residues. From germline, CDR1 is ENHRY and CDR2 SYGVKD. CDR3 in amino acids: CAISDPPRGGVHEQYF. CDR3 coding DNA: TGTGCCATCAGTGATCCCCCCCGCGGGGGGGTCCACGAGCAGTACTTC.

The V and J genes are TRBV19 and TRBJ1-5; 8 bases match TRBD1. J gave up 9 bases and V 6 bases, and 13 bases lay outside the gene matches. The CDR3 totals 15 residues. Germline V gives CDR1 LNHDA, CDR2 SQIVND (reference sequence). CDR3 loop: CASRTSPGQGGPQHF. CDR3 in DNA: TGTGCCAGTAGGACTAGCCCAGGACAGGGCGGGCCCCAGCATTTT.

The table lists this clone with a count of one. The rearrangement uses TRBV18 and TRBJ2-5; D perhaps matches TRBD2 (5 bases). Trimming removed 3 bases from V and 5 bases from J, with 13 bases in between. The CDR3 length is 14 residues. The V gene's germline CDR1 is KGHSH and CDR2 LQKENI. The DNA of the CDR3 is TGTGCCAGCTCACCTACAAGGAGGCAGGAGACCCAGTACTTC. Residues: CASSPTRRQETQYF.

This chain's CDR3 is CSVSPGQGISETQYF. In DNA form, the CDR3 reads TGCAGCGTGTCCCCGGGACAGGGGATTTCAGAGACCCAGTACTTC. The chain combines TRBV29-1 with TRBJ2-5, with 10 positions matching TRBD1. The V segment lost 6 bases and the J segment 4 bases; nucleotides outside the gene matches: 11. The CDR3 covers 15 residues. Germline V gives CDR1 SQVTM, CDR2 ANQGSEA.

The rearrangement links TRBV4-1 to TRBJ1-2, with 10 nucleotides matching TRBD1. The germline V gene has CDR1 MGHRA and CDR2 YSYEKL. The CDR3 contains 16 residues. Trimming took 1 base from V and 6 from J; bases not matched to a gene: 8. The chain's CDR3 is CASSQGQGALSNGYTF. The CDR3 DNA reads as TGCGCCAGCAGCCAAGGACAGGGGGCGCTAAGTAATGGCTACACCTTC.

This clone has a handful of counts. This chain's CDR3 is CATSRWSSGGDTQYF. The DNA of the CDR3 is TGTGCCACCAGCAGATGGAGCTCGGGGGGAGATACGCAGTATTTT. V is TRBV15 and J is TRBJ2-3, with 7 bases aligning to TRBD2. Germline lookup yields CDR1 LNHNV and CDR2 YYDKDF (reference sequence). V gave up 2 bases and J gave up 5 bases; unmatched junction bases: 7. The CDR3 contains 15 residues.

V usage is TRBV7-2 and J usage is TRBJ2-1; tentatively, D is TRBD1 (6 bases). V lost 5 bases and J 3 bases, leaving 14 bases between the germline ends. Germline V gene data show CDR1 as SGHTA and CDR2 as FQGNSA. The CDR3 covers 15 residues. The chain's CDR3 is CASSQTGQNYNEQFF. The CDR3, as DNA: TGTGCCAGCAGCCAAACGGGACAAAACTACAATGAGCAGTTCTTC.

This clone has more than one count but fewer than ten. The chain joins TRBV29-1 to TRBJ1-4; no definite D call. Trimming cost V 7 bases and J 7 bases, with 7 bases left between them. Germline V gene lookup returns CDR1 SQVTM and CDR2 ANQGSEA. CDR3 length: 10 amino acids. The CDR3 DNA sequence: TGCAGCGCACGGGGTGAAAAACTGTTTTTT. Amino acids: CSARGEKLFF.

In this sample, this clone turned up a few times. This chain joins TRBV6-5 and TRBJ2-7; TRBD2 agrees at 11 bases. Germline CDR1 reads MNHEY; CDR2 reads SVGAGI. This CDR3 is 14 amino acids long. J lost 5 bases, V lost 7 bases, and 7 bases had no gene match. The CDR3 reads CASKLAGGPHEQYF. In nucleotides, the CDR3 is TGTGCCAGCAAATTAGCGGGAGGGCCTCACGAGCAGTACTTC.

The chain's CDR3 is CASSPGTSGAYEQYF. As DNA, the CDR3 is TGTGCCAGCTCACCGGGGACTAGCGGTGCCTACGAGCAGTACTTC. The rearrangement uses TRBV18 and TRBJ2-7; 11 bases align to TRBD2. The trim removed 3 bases at V and 2 bases at J, leaving 3 bases unmatched. This CDR3 contains 15 residues. CDR1 and CDR2 from the germline V gene are KGHSH and LQKENI.